This T cell receptor beta chain was retrieved from a study of identical twins. Each CDR3 protein is one row after TCRdb ran MiXCR on the 5' RACE reads. The repertoire has roughly 720,000 distinct CDR3 sequences, roughly 18% of them found once; the top ten carry about an eighth. The CDR3 totals 12 residues. The germline CDR1 and CDR2 sequences are SEHNR and FQNEAQ (reference sequence). V gave up 5 bases and J gave up 5 bases, with 9 bases separating them. Another study also made use of these data, one on T cells expressing NK-cell markers.

V is TRBV7-9 and J is TRBJ1-2; D ambiguous. Specimen: PBMCs. The sequence derives from a woman between 18 and 29 years old in good health. The CDR3 DNA reads as TGTGCCAGCAGCCCTGAGCCTTATGGCTACACCTTC. Translating it yields CASSPEPYGYTF.